Listed here are 14 T cell receptor beta chains from one sample, sequenced in a study of blood T cell repertoires in COVID-19. Method: immunoSEQ multiplex PCR; TCRdb's copy keeps in-frame clones and lacks some. The data hold 210,000 or so clones, with about 83% observed a single time. The sequenced sample was peripheral blood. The receptors come from a woman younger than 45 with COVID-19, enrolled during active disease.

CDR3 DNA sequence: TGTGCCAGCAGTCTTGGACTAGCGGGGGAGCTCACCGGGGAGCTGTTTTTT. This translates into CASSLGLAGELTGELFF. This chain connects TRBV28 to TRBJ2-2, with 13 bases that match TRBD2. Trimming cost V 5 bases and J 4 bases; bases outside gene matches: 7. The germline CDR1 and CDR2 sequences are MDHEN and SYDVKM. There are 17 residues in the CDR3.

The V and J genes are TRBV9 and TRBJ2-1; 8 nucleotides agree with TRBD1. CDR1 is SGDLS, CDR2 YYNGEE, per germline. Germline trimming cut 2 bases from V and 4 bases from J; bases unmatched to any gene: 5. This CDR3 is built from 15 residues. In DNA, the CDR3 is TGTGCCAGCAGCGTGCCGGACAGGGAATACAATGAGCAGTTCTTC. It specifies CASSVPDREYNEQFF. The full variable domain, in which reference TRBV9 and TRBJ2-1 provide the parts outside the CDR3, is DSGVTQTPKHLITATGQRVTLRCSPRSGDLSVYWYQQSLDQGLQFLIQYYNGEERAKGNILERFSAQQFPDLHSELNLSSLELGDSALYFCASSVPDREYNEQFFGPGTRLTVL.

The chain links TRBV25-1 to TRBJ2-2; possibly TRBD1 for D (5 bases). CDR3 size: 15 residues. The V gene lost 1 base and the J gene lost 7 bases, with 13 bases spanning the gap. Germline values: CDR1 MGHDK, CDR2 SYGVNS. The CDR3 DNA is TGTGCCAGCAGTGAATCCAGGGAATTAGGCGGGGAGCTGTTTTTT. This sequence encodes CASSESRELGGELFF.

The chain is built from TRBV9 and TRBJ2-3, with TRBD2 matching 13 bases. The ends lost 4 bases at V and 4 bases at J; junction bases unmatched: 6. Germline CDR1 and CDR2: SGDLS and YYNGEE. The CDR3 is 16 residues long. CDR3 in amino acids: CASSPTSGGVPDTQYF. The CDR3 bases are TGTGCCAGCAGCCCAACTAGCGGGGGGGTTCCAGATACGCAGTATTTT.

The genes are TRBV19 and TRBJ2-1; a possible D gene is TRBD2 (5 bases). The CDR3 is 14 residues long. CDR1 and CDR2 from the germline V gene are LNHDA and SQIVND (reference sequence). Trimming stripped 3 bases from V and 1 base from J, with 7 bases between. The CDR3 DNA sequence: TGTGCCAGTAGTATCGGGGAGTCCTACAATGAGCAGTTCTTC. Residues: CASSIGESYNEQFF. Full variable domain (remainder filled in from reference TRBV19 and TRBJ2-1): DGGITQSPKYLFRKEGQNVTLSCEQNLNHDAMYWYRQDPGQGLRLIYYSQIVNDFQKGDIAEGYSVSREKKESFPLTVTSAQKNPTAFYLCASSIGESYNEQFFGPGTRLTVL.

The chain has TRBV4-3 and TRBJ2-5; 7 bases are a match to TRBD2. Trimming removed 0 bases from V and 7 bases from J; junction bases left unmatched: 11. CDR3 size: 16 residues. Per germline, CDR1 LGHNA and CDR2 YSLEER. Here the CDR3 DNA reads TGCGCCAGCAGCCAAGATTCGACTAGCAGACTCAGGACCCAGTACTTC. The encoded protein is CASSQDSTSRLRTQYF.

The chain couples TRBV29-1 to TRBJ2-1, with 7 bases matching TRBD2. Germline V CDR1 and CDR2: SQVTM, ANQGSEA. The CDR3 runs to 13 residues. V was clipped by 4 bases and J by 10 bases; unmatched bases: 10. The DNA for the CDR3 is TGCAGCGTTGTGCGGTGGGAGGGCCTCGAGCAGTTCTTC. Its protein is CSVVRWEGLEQFF.

J is TRBJ2-1 and V is TRBV21-1; the table assigns TRBD2, which was not confirmed against the DNA. TRBV21-1 is tagged as a pseudogene. The length of the CDR3 is 16 residues. CDR3 DNA sequence: TGTGCCAGCAGCAAAGTCCGGGAAATCAGGTACAATGAGCAGTTCTTC. Translating it yields CASSKVREIRYNEQFF.

The chain has TRBV29-1 and TRBJ2-5; D unclear. Deletions cut 6 bases from V and 9 bases from J, with 11 bases between. The CDR3 loop spans 10 amino acids. In germline, CDR1 is SQVTM, CDR2 ANQGSEA. CDR3 DNA: TGCAGCGTACGGAGAGACGCCCAGTACTTC. It yields the protein CSVRRDAQYF.

This chain uses TRBV6-5 with TRBJ1-2; 11 nucleotides match TRBD1. V lost 5 bases, J lost 4 bases, and 6 bases stayed unmatched. The CDR3 extends over 15 amino acids. Per germline, CDR1 MNHEY and CDR2 SVGAGI. In nucleotides, the CDR3 is TGTGCCAGCAGTATCGGACAGGGGGCGGTCTATGGCTACACCTTC. Its protein product is CASSIGQGAVYGYTF.

The chain uses TRBV14 and TRBJ2-3; D is perhaps TRBD2 (6 bases). Germline-derived CDR1 and CDR2 are SGHDN and FVKESK. Between the trimmed V and J ends, which lost 4 bases and 0 bases, there was a span of 11 bases. This CDR3 is built from 15 residues. The chain's CDR3 is CASSLKGRSTDTQYF. CDR3 bases: TGTGCCAGCAGCCTGAAGGGGAGGAGCACAGATACGCAGTATTTT. Full variable domain (rest looked up from reference TRBV14 and TRBJ2-3): EAGVTQFPSHSVIEKGQTVTLRCDPISGHDNLYWYRRVMGKEIKFLLHFVKESKQDESGMPNNRFLAERTGGTYSTLKVQPAELEDSGVYFCASSLKGRSTDTQYFGPGTRLTVL.

The chain carries TRBV7-9 and TRBJ1-6, with 9 nucleotides matching TRBD1. Germline assignment: CDR1 SEHNR and CDR2 FQNEAQ (reference sequence). CDR3 length equals 15 residues. Unmatched junction bases numbered 7, after V lost 3 bases and J lost 10 bases. The CDR3, as DNA: TGTGCCAGCAGCTTTTGGGACAGGGCAAACTCACCCCTCCACTTT. Protein: CASSFWDRANSPLHF. The entire variable domain, with the rest obtained from reference TRBV7-9 and TRBJ1-6, is as follows: DTGVSQNPRHKITKRGQNVTFRCDPISEHNRLYWYRQTLGQGPEFLTYFQNEAQLEKSRLLSDRFSAERPKGSFSTLEIQRTEQGDSAMYLCASSFWDRANSPLHFGNGTRLTVT.

The rearrangement joins TRBV28 to TRBJ1-2; possible D gene TRBD1, 5 bases. V lost 6 bases and J 4 bases, leaving 18 bases between the germline ends. The germline CDR1 and CDR2 sequences are MDHEN and SYDVKM. The CDR3 extends over 15 amino acids. CDR3: CASSPGLGHFYGYTF. For the CDR3, the DNA is TGTGCCAGCAGCCCCGGTTTGGGGCACTTCTATGGCTACACCTTC.

This clone was picked up a small number of times. This CDR3 is CASNRGSNSPLHF. In DNA form, the CDR3 reads TGTGCCAGTAACAGGGGGTCTAATTCACCCCTCCACTTT. The rearrangement links TRBV19 to TRBJ1-6, with TRBD1 matching over 8 bases. The CDR3 runs to 13 residues. V trimming: 7 bases; J trimming: 6 bases; junction bases outside the gene matches: 2. The V gene's germline CDR1 is LNHDA and CDR2 SQIVND (reference sequence).